Presented here are 28 T cell receptor beta chains from one specimen sequenced in a study of control samples from healthy donors and cancer patients. Generated by immunoSEQ multiplex PCR, the TCRdb table keeps only in-frame clones and is missing some. The table shows tens of thousands of clones, with roughly 89% occurring only once. Material: PBMCs. The receptors come from a woman between 50 and 59 years old with colorectal cancer.

The chain links TRBV7-8 to TRBJ1-2; no clear D. V was shortened by 1 base and J by 1 base, with 7 bases between the two germline ends. This CDR3 region has 14 residues. Germline V lookup: CDR1 SGHVS, CDR2 FQNEAQ. CDR3 sequence (DNA): TGTGCCAGCAGCTTAGAGGGCGTTAACTATGGCTACACCTTC. Translating it yields CASSLEGVNYGYTF.

This clone was observed a single time. The rearrangement joins TRBV12-3 or TRBV12-4 to TRBJ1-5, with D uncertain. The CDR3 is 13 amino acids. Deletions cut 8 bases from V and 2 bases from J, with 10 bases between. The CDR3 reads CASARDGNQPQHF. The CDR3 region has the DNA TGTGCCAGCGCCCGGGATGGCAATCAGCCCCAGCATTTT.

The chain couples TRBV14 to TRBJ1-1, with no clear D. Per the germline V gene, CDR1 is SGHDN and CDR2 is FVKESK. Trimming stripped 4 bases from V and 10 bases from J, with 16 bases between. This CDR3 has 13 amino acids. The CDR3 loop reads CASSPAVQSGAFF. Written as DNA, the CDR3 is TGTGCCAGCAGCCCCGCGGTCCAAAGCGGAGCTTTCTTT. The full variable domain, rest sourced from reference TRBV14 and TRBJ1-1, is EAGVTQFPSHSVIEKGQTVTLRCDPISGHDNLYWYRRVMGKEIKFLLHFVKESKQDESGMPNNRFLAERTGGTYSTLKVQPAELEDSGVYFCASSPAVQSGAFFGQGTRLTVV.

In this sample, this clone turned up a few times. The rearrangement joins TRBV3-1 (or the pseudogene TRBV3-2) to TRBJ1-2, with D possibly TRBD1 on 5 matching bases. V was pared by 6 bases and J by 3 bases, with 14 bases between. CDR1 and CDR2 (germline): LGHDT, YNNKEL (reference sequence). The CDR3 is 14 amino acids. The CDR3 protein is CASSGRGIHYGYTF. DNA of the CDR3: TGTGCCAGCAGTGGTAGGGGAATCCACTATGGCTACACCTTC.

This rearrangement joins TRBV3-1 (or the pseudogene TRBV3-2) to TRBJ1-5; 8 positions agree with TRBD1. CDR1 and CDR2 from the germline V gene are LGHDT and YNNKEL (reference sequence). CDR3 size: 14 residues. V was pared by 3 bases and J by 8 bases, with 6 bases of the junction left unmatched. The CDR3 DNA sequence: TGTGCCAGCAGCCACCGGACAGGGACGGAGCCCCAGCATTTT. Amino acid sequence: CASSHRTGTEPQHF.

V and J are TRBV2 and TRBJ1-3; D gene uncertain. The CDR3 runs 12 residues. The germline V and J ends were trimmed by 8 bases and 0 bases, with 5 bases remaining between them. CDR1 is SNHLY, CDR2 FYNNEI, per germline. The CDR3 region is CASRTSGNTIYF. DNA for the CDR3: TGTGCCAGCCGAACCTCTGGAAACACCATATATTTT. The variable domain in full, with the rest retrieved from reference TRBV2 and TRBJ1-3, is EPEVTQTPSHQVTQMGQEVILRCVPISNHLYFYWYRQILGQKVEFLVSFYNNEISEKSEIFDDQFSVERPDGSNFTLKIRSTKLEDSAMYFCASRTSGNTIYFGEGSWLTVV.

The J gene is TRBJ1-2, the V gene TRBV9, with 10 bases aligning to TRBD1. In germline, CDR1 is SGDLS, CDR2 YYNGEE. This CDR3 contains 15 residues. Germline trimming cut 0 bases from V and 8 bases from J; bases unmatched to any gene: 7. This chain's CDR3 is CASSVGGTGARGYTF. In DNA form, the CDR3 reads TGTGCCAGCAGCGTAGGAGGGACAGGGGCGCGGGGCTACACCTTC.

Comment on this clone: Other DNA sequences in this specimen translate into the identical CDR3. The chain carries TRBV7-2 and TRBJ1-5; D is uncertain. Trimming removed 1 base at V and 6 bases at J, with 7 bases between. CDR3 length: 13 amino acids. The germline CDR1 and CDR2 sequences are SGHTA and FQGNSA. CDR3 nucleotides: TGTGCCAGCAGCTTAGTGGAGGGTCAGCCCCAGCATTTT. Protein sequence: CASSLVEGQPQHF.

This rearrangement joins TRBV11-3 to TRBJ2-1, with D tentatively TRBD1 (6 bases). This CDR3 contains 15 residues. CDR1 is SGHNT and CDR2 is YENEEA in the germline V gene. Trimming removed 5 bases at V and 6 bases at J, with 17 bases between. Written as DNA, the CDR3 is TGTGCCAGCAGCCGAGAACAGGGATTCCTCAATGAGCAGTTCTTC. Its translation: CASSREQGFLNEQFF.

V gene TRBV6-6 combines with J gene TRBJ1-4; 7 bases map to TRBD1. Unmatched junction bases numbered 12, after V lost 5 bases and J lost 0 bases. The CDR3 runs 18 residues. Germline V gene data show CDR1 as MNHNY and CDR2 as SVGAGI (reference sequence). CDR3 bases: TGTGCCAGCAGTCCTGACCAGGGGGGAGCGACAACTAATGAAAAACTGTTTTTT. As protein: CASSPDQGGATTNEKLFF.

The V and J genes are TRBV14 and TRBJ1-5, with a weak D call TRBD1 (5 bases). The CDR3 spans 19 residues. Germline V gene lookup returns CDR1 SGHDN and CDR2 FVKESK. V dropped 3 bases and J dropped 0 bases, with 21 bases sitting between them. The CDR3 sequence is CASSHGRGRTCYSNQPQHF. CDR3 sequence (DNA): TGTGCCAGCAGCCACGGAAGGGGCAGGACTTGCTATAGCAATCAGCCCCAGCATTTT.

The rearrangement joins TRBV5-4 to TRBJ2-7, with TRBD1 as a possible D gene (7 bases). Trimming took 2 bases from V and 5 from J, leaving 11 bases between them. The CDR3 loop spans 13 amino acids. Germline CDR1 and CDR2: SGHNT and YYREEE (reference sequence). Here the CDR3 DNA reads TGTGCCAGCAGCTTCCAGGGGGGCGACGAGCAGTACGTC. Translated: CASSFQGGDEQYV.

V gene TRBV7-3 combines with J gene TRBJ2-5; D remains unclear. The V end was cut by 4 bases, the J end by 5 bases, with 11 bases between. The V gene's germline CDR1 is SGHTA and CDR2 FQGTGA. This CDR3 spans 13 amino acids. The DNA for the CDR3 is TGTGCCAGCAGCTCCCTCCCCCAGGAGACCCAGTACTTC. Translated: CASSSLPQETQYF.

J is TRBJ2-5 and V is TRBV5-4; D remains unclear. Germline values: CDR1 SGHNT, CDR2 YYREEE (reference sequence). V lost 0 bases and J lost 4, with 7 bases in between. The CDR3 loop spans 13 amino acids. The CDR3 protein is CASSLEWGETQYF. In DNA form, the CDR3 reads TGTGCCAGCAGCTTGGAGTGGGGAGAGACCCAGTACTTC.

The rearrangement joins TRBV2 to TRBJ1-1; D possibly corresponds to TRBD1 (6 bases). CDR1 is SNHLY, CDR2 FYNNEI, per germline. V was clipped by 5 bases and J by 4 bases, with 8 bases between them. CDR3 length equals 12 residues. CDR3 DNA sequence: TGTGCCAGCAGTCTGGGGGCCACTGAAGCTTTCTTT. Amino acids: CASSLGATEAFF.

The chain carries TRBV7-9 and TRBJ2-5; maybe TRBD2 (5 bases). This CDR3 has 13 amino acids. The germline CDR1 and CDR2 sequences are SEHNR and FQNEAQ (reference sequence). With 7 bases removed from V and 7 bases from J, the gap between germline ends came to 16 bases. CDR3 residues: CASTQGPTRTQYF. The CDR3 bases are TGTGCCAGCACCCAAGGACCAACTAGGACCCAGTACTTC. The complete variable domain, with remaining parts taken from reference TRBV7-9 and TRBJ2-5, reads DTGVSQNPRHKITKRGQNVTFRCDPISEHNRLYWYRQTLGQGPEFLTYFQNEAQLEKSRLLSDRFSAERPKGSFSTLEIQRTEQGDSAMYLCASTQGPTRTQYFGPGTRLLVL.

Of note for this clone: The junction does not match germline at one end; this may be a read error. For the CDR3, the DNA is TGTGCCAGCACCTTAGGCGCTTCCTACAATGAGCAGTTCTTC. Translating gives CASTLGASYNEQFF. The chain carries TRBV7-2 and TRBJ2-1, with D hard to call. The germline CDR1 and CDR2 sequences are SGHTA and FQGNSA. This CDR3 is built from 14 residues.

This clone turned up a few times. The chain couples TRBV25-1 to TRBJ2-2; 9 positions agree with TRBD1. Germline CDR1 MGHDK, CDR2 SYGVNS. CDR3 length equals 14 residues. The V gene end was trimmed by 6 bases and the J gene end by 6 bases; junction bases not matched to a gene: 5. CDR3 in amino acids: CASSNRGQPGELFF. CDR3 in DNA: TGTGCCAGCAGCAACAGGGGGCAACCCGGGGAGCTGTTTTTT.

This chain links TRBV7-2 with TRBJ2-5; D unclear. With 6 bases removed from V and 8 bases from J, the gap between germline ends came to 16 bases. There are 13 residues in the CDR3. Germline CDR1 SGHTA, CDR2 FQGNSA. The CDR3 DNA sequence: TGTGCCAGCAGTGCACTCCGCTCTGGTACCCAGTACTTC. Protein sequence: CASSALRSGTQYF.

The rearrangement joins TRBV4-3 to TRBJ2-1; perhaps TRBD2 as D (6 bases). The germline CDR1 and CDR2 sequences are LGHNA and YSLEER. This CDR3 has 14 residues. The V and J ends lost 0 bases and 10 bases respectively, with 13 bases between them. The DNA of the CDR3 is TGCGCCAGCAGCCAAGATAGGACTATAAACGAGCAGTTCTTC. Residues: CASSQDRTINEQFF.

The chain is built from TRBV6-2 or TRBV6-3 and TRBJ2-5; no firm D call. This CDR3 region has 14 residues. Trimming left V 1 base short and J 7 bases short, with 13 bases between. Germline V lookup: CDR1 MNHEY, CDR2 SVGEGT. The CDR3 region is CASSYFSRSGTQYF. Written as DNA, the CDR3 is TGTGCCAGCAGTTACTTCTCGCGCTCTGGGACCCAGTACTTC.

The sample holds one count of this clone. The rearrangement links TRBV7-8 to TRBJ1-2; no clear D. Trimming took 2 bases from V and 2 from J, leaving 12 bases between them. Looked up from germline, CDR1 is SGHVS and CDR2 is FQNEAQ. The CDR3 runs to 15 residues. CDR3 nucleotide sequence: TGTGCCAGCAGCTTATCAAAGGGCGTAAACTATGGCTACACCTTC. It codes for CASSLSKGVNYGYTF.

The J gene is TRBJ1-1, the V gene TRBV9; D might be TRBD1 (5 bases). The CDR3 totals 15 residues. V lost 3 bases and J 0 bases, leaving 12 bases between the germline ends. Germline CDR1 is SGDLS and CDR2 is YYNGEE. The CDR3 nucleotides read TGTGCCAGCAGCGCCGGATTACAGGTGAACACTGAAGCTTTCTTT. As protein: CASSAGLQVNTEAFF.

V is TRBV2 and J is TRBJ1-5; possibly TRBD1 for D (5 bases). Germline CDR1 and CDR2: SNHLY and FYNNEI. CDR3 length: 15 amino acids. V shed 5 bases and J shed 2 bases, with 13 bases lying between them. DNA for the CDR3: TGTGCCAGCAGTCAGAGGGGAGTGCGCAATCAGCCCCAGCATTTT. Residues: CASSQRGVRNQPQHF. Based on the CDR3 plus reference TRBV2 and TRBJ1-5, the full variable domain is EPEVTQTPSHQVTQMGQEVILRCVPISNHLYFYWYRQILGQKVEFLVSFYNNEISEKSEIFDDQFSVERPDGSNFTLKIRSTKLEDSAMYFCASSQRGVRNQPQHFGDGTRLSIL.

The V call is TRBV7-3, the J call TRBJ1-1; D ambiguous. CDR3 length equals 13 residues. The germline V gene has CDR1 SGHTA and CDR2 FQGTGA. The germline V and J ends were trimmed by 3 bases and 2 bases, with 7 bases remaining between them. The CDR3 here is CASSFSPNTEAFF. The CDR3 DNA reads as TGTGCCAGCAGCTTCAGTCCCAACACTGAAGCTTTCTTT.

J is TRBJ1-5 and V is TRBV6-5; maybe TRBD1 (5 bases). V dropped 8 bases and J dropped 1 base, with 12 bases sitting between them. CDR3 length equals 14 residues. Per germline, CDR1 MNHEY and CDR2 SVGAGI. As DNA, the CDR3 is TGTGCCAGCGGTCGGGACGGAAGCAATCAGCCCCAGCATTTT. Its protein product is CASGRDGSNQPQHF.

For this clone: An end of the junction does not agree with germline; a read error may underlie this. The chain couples TRBV2 to TRBJ1-6; D might be TRBD1 (5 bases). This CDR3 spans 11 amino acids. The germline V gene has CDR1 SNHLY and CDR2 FYNNEI. In DNA form, the CDR3 reads TGTGCCAGCAGTGAACGGACAAGATGCGTATTT. Its protein product is CASSERTRCVF.

The V call is TRBV6-2 or TRBV6-3, the J call TRBJ2-3; the D gene could be TRBD1 or TRBD2 (5 bases each). CDR1 MNHEY and CDR2 SVGEGT come from the germline V gene. Trimming took 7 bases from V and 5 from J, leaving 16 bases between them. This CDR3 spans 14 amino acids. DNA for the CDR3: TGTGCCAGCACCCCGGGACCGAGAGTAGATACGCAGTATTTT. Translation: CASTPGPRVDTQYF.